This T cell receptor beta chain was identified in a study of cytomegalovirus exposure and HLA in healthy donors. Study results and caveats: Under in vitro conditions, a few CMV-associated chains were confirmed as specific for CMV antigens. Some V segments, TRBV6-2 and TRBV6-3 among them, were indistinguishable and were therefore excluded. Reportedly, TCR beta sequences accurately predicted HLA-A and HLA-B alleles in most subjects.

The CDR3 spans 15 residues. Germline V gene lookup returns CDR1 SGHRS and CDR2 YFSETQ. 60 Vbeta and 13 Jbeta primers were used in PCR. Repertoires were generated with immunoSEQ multiplex PCR, while TCRdb's copy carries only in-frame clones and drops some. Its table records 150,000 to 200,000 clones. Worth noting for this clone: What it binds is not known.

This TCR derives from a man aged 30-40 years in good health and CMV-seronegative. The chain employs TRBV5-1 and TRBJ2-5, with 7 bases matching TRBD1. With the DNA end fitting TRBJ2-7 better, the J assignment may be wrong. Sample: PBMCs. CDR3 residues: CASNALGTALGEQYF. DNA of the CDR3: TGCGCCAGCAATGCATTAGGGACAGCTCTTGGCGAGCAGTACTTC.